Included here is one TCR beta chain sequence, with context. The data derive from a study of blood T cell repertoires in COVID-19. Study in general: Acute and convalescent COVID-19 samples came from the United States, Italy and Spain. PBMCs, B-cell-depleted T cells, or T cells provided the cDNA or gDNA that made up the material.

In the source study's methods: Amplification of reference gene primers provided the estimated nucleated cell counts. The assay was immunoSEQ multiplex PCR, and TCRdb's table has in-frame clones only and misses some. V, J and clone size were drawn from that table, and D and trimming were deduced from the DNA. The sample includes 250,000 to 300,000 clones, less than 85% of them seen just once. Trimming took 7 bases from V and 5 from J, leaving 15 bases between them. Germline V gene data show CDR1 as MNHNY and CDR2 as SVGAGI (reference sequence). The CDR3 sequence is 14 residues long. Sequencing was performed on peripheral blood. The sequence came from a man aged 55 to 69 who had recovered from COVID-19. The chain uses TRBV6-6 and TRBJ1-5; perhaps TRBD1 as D (5 bases). The CDR3 here is CASTLGQRDQPQHF. CDR3 nucleotides: TGTGCCAGCACCCTGGGGCAGAGAGATCAGCCCCAGCATTTT.